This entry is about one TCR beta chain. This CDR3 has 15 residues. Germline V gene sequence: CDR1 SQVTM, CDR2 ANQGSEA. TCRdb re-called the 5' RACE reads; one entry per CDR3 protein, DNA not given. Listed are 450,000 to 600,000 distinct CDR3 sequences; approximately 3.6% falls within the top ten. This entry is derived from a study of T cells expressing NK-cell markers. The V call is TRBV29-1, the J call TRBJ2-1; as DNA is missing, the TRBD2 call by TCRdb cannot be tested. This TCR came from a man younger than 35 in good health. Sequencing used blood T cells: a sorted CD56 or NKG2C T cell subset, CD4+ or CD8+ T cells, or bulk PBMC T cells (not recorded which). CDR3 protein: CSVASGTSGNIEQFF.